This T cell receptor beta chain was captured by sequencing in a study of T cells in Graves' hyperthyroidism and ophthalmopathy. Ophthalmopathy patients had moderate-to-severe active disease, CAS ≥3, NOSPECS ≥4, and disease duration under 3 months. Regions amplified from RNA transcripts were the TCR beta CDR3 regions. First-round RT-PCR of the TCR CDR3 relied on the HTBI primer set. TCRdb called the multiplex PCR reads again in MiXCR, with one record for every CDR3 protein. The sample consists of about 460,000 distinct CDR3 sequences, approximately 22% of them appearing once. Deletions cut 6 bases from V and 4 bases from J, with 25 bases between. The germline gives CDR1 MDHEN, CDR2 SYDVKM. The CDR3 length is 17 residues.

V usage is TRBV28 and J usage is TRBJ2-7; a possible D gene is TRBD1 (6 bases). The receptor's source is a woman between 65 and 79 years old with Graves' ophthalmopathy. Specimen: blood. The CDR3 spells CASSQEPAPRGRYEQYF. DNA for the CDR3: TGTGCCAGCAGCCAAGAACCGGCTCCCAGGGGCCGTTACGAGCAGTACTTC. Supplemented by reference TRBV28 and TRBJ2-7, the full variable domain reads DVKVTQSSRYLVKRTGEKVFLECVQDMDHENMFWYRQDPGLGLRLIYFSYDVKMKEKGDIPEGYSVSREKKERFSLILESASTNQTSMYLCASSQEPAPRGRYEQYFGPGTRLTVT.